This record looks at one T cell receptor (beta chain) sequence and its context. Antigen unknown. The record originates from a study of T cell responses to AZD1222 COVID-19 vaccine. About the research overall: Pooling was applied to second doses at about 4 or about 12 weeks.

Only in-frame clones appear in the TCRdb table, and some are missing; sequencing was by immunoSEQ multiplex PCR. The data hold over 120,000 clones, with more than 85% observed a single time. Notes on the study in general: In a largely white British group with more females than males, clonal diversity was possibly underestimated.

V was shortened by 1 base and J by 3 bases, with 13 bases between the two germline ends. The germline V gene encodes CDR1 SGHAT and CDR2 FQNNGV. The CDR3 runs 15 residues. The V gene is TRBV11-2, the J gene TRBJ2-7; D not resolved. Sequencing was performed on peripheral blood, taken on day 0 of AZD1222 vaccination. The receptor was derived from an adult in good health. The CDR3 sequence: CASSLGTAGSYEQYF. DNA of the CDR3: TGTGCCAGCAGCTTAGGAACCGCAGGCAGCTACGAGCAGTACTTC. The whole variable domain, remainder taken from reference TRBV11-2 and TRBJ2-7, is EAGVAQSPRYKIIEKRQSVAFWCNPISGHATLYWYQQILGQGPKLLIQFQNNGVVDDSQLPKDRFSAERLKGVDSTLKIQPAKLEDSAVYLCASSLGTAGSYEQYFGPGTRLTVT.